The TCR beta chain described here comes from a study of CD8 T cells in Susac syndrome. Random hexamers primed reverse transcription of about 0.5 to 1 ug RNA. The immunoSEQ assay covered 54 Vbeta and 13 Jbeta segments for CDR3. TCRdb called the immunoSEQ multiplex PCR reads again in MiXCR, with one record for every CDR3 protein. The table lists fewer than 200,000 distinct CDR3 sequences, roughly 94% of them singletons. Overall study results and limits: In Susac syndrome, CD4+ T cell repertoires lacked any clonal expansion.

In the case of this clonotype: Antigen unknown.

Trimming pared 0 bases from V and 2 bases from J, leaving 10 bases between. The CDR3 sequence is 14 residues long. CDR1 DFQATT and CDR2 SNEGSKA come from the germline V gene (reference sequence). Specimen: CD4+ T cells from PBMCs. The chain combines TRBV20-1 with TRBJ1-2, with a weak D call TRBD1 (5 bases). This receptor was obtained from a human donor with Susac syndrome. CDR3: CSARDHRRNYGYTF. CDR3 sequence (DNA): TGCAGTGCTAGAGATCACAGGAGAAACTATGGCTACACCTTC.